The next 5 T cell receptor beta chains were all read from a single sample in a study of cytomegalovirus exposure and HLA in healthy donors. Primers included in the PCR were 60 Vbeta and 13 Jbeta primers. Some clones are missing from TCRdb's copy, which holds only in-frame ones; the method was immunoSEQ multiplex PCR. This table holds under 200,000 clones, approximately 84% found once. Material: PBMCs. The receptors originated from a man in his thirties or forties in good health and CMV-seronegative.

J is TRBJ1-2 and V is TRBV14; D is uncertain. V lost 2 bases and J lost 5, with 15 bases in between. Germline loops: CDR1 SGHDN, CDR2 FVKESK. There are 15 residues in the CDR3. This chain's CDR3 is CASSQYKEDAYGYTF. The CDR3 DNA sequence: TGTGCCAGCAGCCAATACAAGGAGGACGCGTATGGCTACACCTTC.

This clone was recorded a few times. V gene TRBV4-2 combines with J gene TRBJ1-4; 8 bases line up with TRBD1. The CDR3 has 14 amino acids. The germline V gene has CDR1 LGHNA and CDR2 YNFKEQ. V lost 1 base to trimming and J lost 5 bases; unmatched junction nucleotides: 0. CDR3 coding DNA: TGTGCCAGCAGCCAAGGGACAGGGAATGAAAAACTGTTTTTT. Translating it yields CASSQGTGNEKLFF.

V is TRBV4-2 and J is TRBJ2-1, with 8 positions matching TRBD2. Trimming cost V 5 bases and J 11 bases; bases outside gene matches: 14. Germline V gives CDR1 LGHNA, CDR2 YNFKEQ. The CDR3 spans 15 residues. CDR3 nucleotides: TGTGCCAGCAGCTTCCAAGGCAGCGGGAGCGTTAAGCAGTTCTTC. It encodes CASSFQGSGSVKQFF.

The rearrangement joins TRBV4-2 to TRBJ2-1; the match to TRBD2 covers 8 bases. This CDR3 is 16 amino acids long. CDR1 is LGHNA and CDR2 is YNFKEQ in the germline V gene. The junction had 15 bases not matched to a gene; V was cut back by 5 bases and J by 9 bases. The CDR3 bases are TGTGCCAGCAGCACGCGAGCGGGAGTAATCGGGAGTGAGCAGTTCTTC. This gives the protein CASSTRAGVIGSEQFF.

V gene TRBV19 combines with J gene TRBJ1-1; D remains ambiguous. Per germline, CDR1 LNHDA and CDR2 SQIVND (reference sequence). The CDR3 length is 14 residues. Between the trimmed V and J ends, which lost 6 bases and 1 base, there was a span of 12 bases. The chain's CDR3 is CASRVGGRNTEAFF. In nucleotides, the CDR3 is TGTGCCAGTAGAGTCGGAGGGCGGAACACTGAAGCTTTCTTT.